The T cell receptor beta chain under discussion was sequenced for a study of technical replicates of blood from a handful of donors. Only in-frame clones appear in the TCRdb table, and some are missing; sequencing was by immunoSEQ multiplex PCR. Of tens of thousands of clones listed, 90% to 98% are singletons. Germline CDR1 is SGDLS and CDR2 is YYNGEE. This CDR3 is built from 14 residues. V was shortened by 4 bases and J by 1 base, with 11 bases between the two germline ends. This chain joins TRBV9 and TRBJ1-1; D remains unclear. Input material: T cells isolated from PBMCs. This TCR was recovered from a human donor in good health. The CDR3 DNA reads TGTGCCAGCAGCCGAAACCCAGGGAACACTGAAGCTTTCTTT. Translating it yields CASSRNPGNTEAFF.